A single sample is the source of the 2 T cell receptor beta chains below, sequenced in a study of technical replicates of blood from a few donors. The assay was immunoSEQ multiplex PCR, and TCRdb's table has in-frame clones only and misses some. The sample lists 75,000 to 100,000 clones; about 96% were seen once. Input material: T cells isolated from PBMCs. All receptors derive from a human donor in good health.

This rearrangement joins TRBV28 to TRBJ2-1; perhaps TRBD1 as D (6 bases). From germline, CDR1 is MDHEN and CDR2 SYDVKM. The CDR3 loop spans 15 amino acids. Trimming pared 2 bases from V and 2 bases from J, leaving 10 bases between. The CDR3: CASSLSWDTYNEQFF. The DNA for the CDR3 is TGTGCCAGCAGTTTAAGTTGGGACACCTACAATGAGCAGTTCTTC.

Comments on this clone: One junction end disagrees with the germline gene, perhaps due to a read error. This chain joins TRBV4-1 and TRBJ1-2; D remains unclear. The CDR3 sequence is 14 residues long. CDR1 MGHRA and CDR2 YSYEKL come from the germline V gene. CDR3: CASSQDTGDYGYTF. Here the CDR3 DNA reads TGCGCCAGCAGCCAAGACACGGGTGACTATGGCTATACCTTC.